The rows below give T cell receptor beta chains drawn from one sample of a study of shared clonotypes between healthy human individuals. Sequencing was performed with immunoSEQ multiplex PCR; in TCRdb, only in-frame clones are kept and a portion is missing. The sample gives nearly 1,000,000 clones, approximately 80% of which show up once; about 1.5% is in the top ten. Sequenced input: memory CD4+ T cells sorted from blood. The receptor set was obtained from a man between 18 and 35 years old in good health. Both conserved end residues are part of each CDR3. The D gene is left open where the match is weak. Rows may omit the clone size; those that give it use once, few, many or a size class.

D: TRBD2; V: TRBV11-2; J: TRBJ2-1; size: NA; DNA: TGTGCCAGCAGCTTAGTTTGGACTAGCGATCATGAGCAGTTCTTC; CDR3: CASSLVWTSDHEQFF
D: NA; V: TRBV18; J: TRBJ2-3; size: NA; DNA: TGTGCCAGCTCGCCGGGACCTACAGATACGCAGTATTTT; CDR3: CASSPGPTDTQYF
D: NA; V: TRBV5-1; J: TRBJ1-2; size: NA; DNA: TGCGCCAGCAGCTTGGAGGCAGGTCGGGCTGGCTACACCTTC; CDR3: CASSLEAGRAGYTF
D: NA; V: TRBV5-1; J: TRBJ2-3; size: NA; DNA: TGCGCCAGCAGCCGCGGGACGGCAGTGGGAACAGATACGCAGTATTTT; CDR3: CASSRGTAVGTDTQYF
D: NA; V: TRBV27; J: TRBJ1-1; size: NA; DNA: TGTGCCAGCAGGGGAGGGAGAACGGCTGAAGCTTTCTTT; CDR3: CASRGGRTAEAFF
D: NA; V: TRBV4-3; J: TRBJ2-7; size: NA; DNA: TGCGCCAGCAGCCAAGACAGGGCAGGGTTCTACGAGCAGTACTTC; CDR3: CASSQDRAGFYEQYF
D: NA; V: TRBV19; J: TRBJ1-5; size: NA; DNA: TGTGCCAGTAGTGGATCCCGGGCTGTAAATCAGCCCCAGCATTTT; CDR3: CASSGSRAVNQPQHF
D: TRBD2; V: TRBV5-1; J: TRBJ2-5; size: NA; DNA: TGCGCCAGCAGCTTGACTAGCGGCCAAGAGACCCAGTACTTC; CDR3: CASSLTSGQETQYF
D: NA; V: TRBV28; J: TRBJ1-2; size: NA; DNA: TGTGCCAGCAGTCAAGTCTCAAGTTATGGCTACACCTTC; CDR3: CASSQVSSYGYTF
D: NA; V: TRBV11-3; J: TRBJ1-2; size: once; DNA: TGTGCCAGCAGCCCCCAGGGGTCCAAATCCTATGGCTACACCTTC; CDR3: CASSPQGSKSYGYTF
D: NA; V: TRBV5-4; J: TRBJ1-2; size: NA; DNA: TGTGCCAGCAGCTTGTCCCAGGGAGGGTACTATGGCTACACCTTC; CDR3: CASSLSQGGYYGYTF
D: NA; V: TRBV27; J: TRBJ2-3; size: NA; DNA: TGTGCCAGCAGCCAACTTGGGATAAGCACAGATACGCAGTATTTT; CDR3: CASSQLGISTDTQYF
D: TRBD1; V: TRBV18; J: TRBJ1-1; size: NA; DNA: TGTGCCAGCTCACAGGGACAGGGGTCGAACACTGAAGCTTTCTTT; CDR3: CASSQGQGSNTEAFF
D: TRBD1; V: TRBV6-5; J: TRBJ1-3; size: NA; DNA: TGTGCCAGCAGCTCGGGACAGTTCTCTGGAAACACCATATATTTT; CDR3: CASSSGQFSGNTIYF
D: NA; V: TRBV7-2; J: TRBJ1-3; size: many; DNA: TGTGCCAGCACCGCTTTGGTTTCTGGAAACACCATATATTTT; CDR3: CASTALVSGNTIYF
D: TRBD2; V: TRBV5-4; J: TRBJ2-5; size: NA; DNA: TGTGCCAGCAGCCGCGGGGGGCCCCGCCCAGAGACCCAGTACTTC; CDR3: CASSRGGPRPETQYF
D: NA; V: TRBV18; J: TRBJ2-5; size: few; DNA: TGTGCCAGCTCACCCCTAGGAAGAGAGACCCAGTACTTC; CDR3: CASSPLGRETQYF
D: NA; V: TRBV11-2; J: TRBJ2-4; size: few; DNA: TGTGCCAGCAGCTTAGTGGCAGTGGGCAAAAACATTCAGTACTTC; CDR3: CASSLVAVGKNIQYF
D: NA; V: TRBV11-3; J: TRBJ1-1; size: few; DNA: TGTGCCAGCAGCGCACACACGAACACTGAAGCTTTCTTT; CDR3: CASSAHTNTEAFF
D: NA; V: TRBV2; J: TRBJ2-7; size: NA; DNA: TGTGCCAGCAGCTCCCCCCCGGACGAGCAGTACTTC; CDR3: CASSSPPDEQYF
D: TRBD1; V: TRBV19; J: TRBJ1-5; size: NA; DNA: TGTGCCAGTCATATGGAGCAGGGGGTTAGCAATCAGCCCCAGCATTTT; CDR3: CASHMEQGVSNQPQHF
D: TRBD1; V: TRBV6-1; J: TRBJ1-1; size: NA; DNA: TGTGCCAGCAGTGAAAGGAGACAGGGAGCTCAAGCTTTCTTT; CDR3: CASSERRQGAQAFF
D: NA; V: TRBV11-3; J: TRBJ2-5; size: few; DNA: TGTGCCAGCAGCTTGGGGATGAGGGAGACCCAGTACTTC; CDR3: CASSLGMRETQYF
D: NA; V: TRBV7-2; J: TRBJ2-2; size: NA; DNA: TGTGCCAGCAGCTTATCGGGCCGGGGGACGAACACCGGGGAGCTGTTTTTT; CDR3: CASSLSGRGTNTGELFF
D: NA; V: TRBV18; J: TRBJ2-5; size: NA; DNA: TGTGCCAGCTCACCGGGGGAACTCCGTGGGACCCAGTACTTC; CDR3: CASSPGELRGTQYF
D: NA; V: TRBV7-9; J: TRBJ1-6; size: NA; DNA: TGTGCCAGCAGCTCCCAGGGGACCTATAATTCACCCCTCCACTTT; CDR3: CASSSQGTYNSPLHF
D: TRBD1; V: TRBV6-1; J: TRBJ1-2; size: NA; DNA: TGTGCCAGCAGTGATTCGACAGGGGGCGGCTACACCTTC; CDR3: CASSDSTGGGYTF
D: NA; V: TRBV2; J: TRBJ2-2; size: NA; DNA: TGTGCCAGCAGACTGACGAACACCGGGGAGCTGTTTTTT; CDR3: CASRLTNTGELFF
D: NA; V: TRBV29-1; J: TRBJ1-1; size: NA; DNA: TGCAGCGTTGAAGGGGGGGCGGCTCTCTCTTCCGATGCTTTCTTT; CDR3: CSVEGGAALSSDAFF
D: NA; V: TRBV10-2; J: TRBJ1-2; size: NA; DNA: TGCGCCAGCAGTGAGGGCAGCTCTAACACCTTC; CDR3: CASSEGSSNTF
D: NA; V: TRBV15; J: TRBJ1-5; size: NA; DNA: TGTGCCACCAGCAGGGGGAGGCAGCCCCAGCATTTT; CDR3: CATSRGRQPQHF
D: TRBD1; V: TRBV5-4; J: TRBJ2-1; size: NA; DNA: TGTGCCAGCAGCTTCCCGGGACAGGGTGGGAATGAGCAGTTCTTC; CDR3: CASSFPGQGGNEQFF
D: NA; V: TRBV30; J: TRBJ2-7; size: NA; DNA: TGTGCCTGGAGTCCCCCGGACCGGACTCGCGAGCAGTACTTC; CDR3: CAWSPPDRTREQYF
D: NA; V: TRBV7-2; J: TRBJ2-1; size: NA; DNA: TGTGCCAGCCGCCTTCCGGGACAAAGAAATGAGCAGTTCTTC; CDR3: CASRLPGQRNEQFF
D: TRBD1; V: TRBV5-1; J: TRBJ2-7; size: NA; DNA: TGCGCCAGCAGCGGAACAGGGGTAACCTACGAGCAGTACTTC; CDR3: CASSGTGVTYEQYF
D: NA; V: TRBV2; J: TRBJ2-5; size: NA; DNA: TGTGCCGGAAGGCGAGTAGAGACCCAGTACTTC; CDR3: CAGRRVETQYF
D: NA; V: TRBV29-1; J: TRBJ2-7; size: once; DNA: TGCAGCGTTACCCGTTGGACCGGCTCCTACGAGCAGTACTTC; CDR3: CSVTRWTGSYEQYF
D: NA; V: TRBV28; J: TRBJ1-4; size: NA; DNA: TGTGCCAGCCCCCTCTGGGGTGCTGAAAAACTGTTTTTT; CDR3: CASPLWGAEKLFF
D: TRBD1; V: TRBV5-1; J: TRBJ2-7; size: NA; DNA: TGCGCCAGCAGCACAGGGACAGGGGGATTATACGAGCAGTACTTC; CDR3: CASSTGTGGLYEQYF
D: TRBD1; V: TRBV28; J: TRBJ1-5; size: NA; DNA: TGTGCCAGCAGTTTATGGAGGACAGGTATTCGGAATCAGCCCCAGCATTTT; CDR3: CASSLWRTGIRNQPQHF
D: TRBD2; V: TRBV4-2; J: TRBJ2-3; size: NA; DNA: TGTGCCAGCAGCCAAGGAGCGGGGGAGGATACGCAGTATTTT; CDR3: CASSQGAGEDTQYF
D: NA; V: TRBV5-1; J: TRBJ2-7; size: NA; DNA: TGCGCCAGCACTGATCGACCCAACTACGAGCAGTACTTC; CDR3: CASTDRPNYEQYF
D: NA; V: TRBV21-1; J: TRBJ2-7; size: NA; DNA: TGTGCCAGCAGCAAATCGGGGGGAGGGTGCCCTTACTACGAGCAGTACTTC; CDR3: CASSKSGGGCPYYEQYF
D: TRBD1; V: TRBV18; J: TRBJ2-1; size: NA; DNA: TGTGCCAGCTCACCCTCCGGACAGGGCGGATACAATGAGCAGTTCTTC; CDR3: CASSPSGQGGYNEQFF
D: NA; V: TRBV30; J: TRBJ1-5; size: once; DNA: TGTGCCTGGAGTGTAAGGGACAATCAGCCCCAGCATTTT; CDR3: CAWSVRDNQPQHF
D: NA; V: TRBV5-1; J: TRBJ2-3; size: NA; DNA: TGCGCCAGCAGCGTCGGAGGGTTCCCAGATACGCAGTATTTT; CDR3: CASSVGGFPDTQYF
D: NA; V: TRBV6-5; J: TRBJ1-4; size: NA; DNA: NA; CDR3: CASSTSGAGKLFF
D: TRBD2; V: TRBV5-4; J: TRBJ2-5; size: NA; DNA: TGTGCCAGCAGGCGAGAACCGGGACTAGCGGGGGGGCCGGAGACCCAGTACTTC; CDR3: CASRREPGLAGGPETQYF